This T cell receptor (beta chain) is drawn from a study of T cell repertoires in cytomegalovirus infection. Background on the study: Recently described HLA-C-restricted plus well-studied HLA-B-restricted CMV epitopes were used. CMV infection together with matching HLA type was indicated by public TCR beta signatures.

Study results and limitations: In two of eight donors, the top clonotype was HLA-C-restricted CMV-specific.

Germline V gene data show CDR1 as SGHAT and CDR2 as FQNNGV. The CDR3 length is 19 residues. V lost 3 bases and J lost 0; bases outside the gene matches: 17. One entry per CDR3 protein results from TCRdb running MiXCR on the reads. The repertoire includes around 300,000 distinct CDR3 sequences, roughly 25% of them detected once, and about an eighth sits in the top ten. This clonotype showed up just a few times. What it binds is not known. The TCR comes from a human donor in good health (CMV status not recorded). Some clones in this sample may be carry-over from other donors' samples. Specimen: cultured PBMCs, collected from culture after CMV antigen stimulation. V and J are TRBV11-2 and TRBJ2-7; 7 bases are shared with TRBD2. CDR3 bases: TGTGCCAGCAGCTTGAGCGGGATCGGGCTTTCTCGCGACTCCTACGAGCAGTACGTC. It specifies CASSLSGIGLSRDSYEQYV.